The rows below give T cell receptor beta chains drawn from one sample of a study of shared clonotypes between healthy human individuals. Profiled with immunoSEQ multiplex PCR; TCRdb holds only in-frame clones, not every one. The sample records 2 million to 2.5 million clones, over 85% being singletons. The sample consisted of naive CD4+ T cells from PBMCs. These receptors came from a man aged 18 to 29 in good health. Some clones in this sample may be carry-over from other donors' samples. Both conserved end residues are part of each CDR3. D genes are given only for firm matches. A row's size may be missing; if present it is once, few, many or a size class.

clone size,J gene,D gene,V gene,CDR3 protein,CDR3 DNA
.,TRBJ2-7,TRBD2,TRBV2,CASSRLAGGSYEQYF,TGTGCCAGCAGTAGACTAGCGGGTGGGAGCTACGAGCAGTACTTC
once,TRBJ1-2,.,TRBV28,CASRLTAGGYTF,TGTGCCAGCAGGTTAACGGCGGGTGGCTACACCTTC
.,TRBJ1-1,.,TRBV2,CASSEGRPPGGTEAFF,TGTGCCAGCAGTGAAGGCCGGCCCCCCGGCGGCACTGAAGCTTTCTTT
few,TRBJ1-3,.,TRBV18,CASSPTGGGDTIYF,TGTGCCAGCTCACCAACAGGCGGGGGTGACACCATATATTTT
.,TRBJ2-5,.,TRBV6-5,CASSYSIGGQETQYF,TGTGCCAGCAGTTACTCAATCGGGGGACAAGAGACCCAGTACTTC
.,TRBJ2-7,TRBD2,TRBV28,CASSFWGGEQYF,TGTGCCAGCAGTTTCTGGGGGGGCGAGCAGTACTTC
.,TRBJ2-5,.,TRBV9,CASSVGPGARETQYF,TGTGCCAGCAGCGTAGGACCGGGAGCTAGAGAGACCCAGTACTTC
.,TRBJ2-3,TRBD2,TRBV5-6,CASSWGGADTQYF,TGTGCCAGCAGCTGGGGGGGAGCCGATACGCAGTATTTT
.,TRBJ2-5,.,TRBV28,CASSLTGKETQYF,TGTGCCAGCAGTTTAACAGGGAAAGAGACCCAGTACTTC
.,TRBJ2-6,TRBD1,TRBV4-3,CASSRDTGGNPSGANVLTF,TGCGCCAGCAGCCGGGACACAGGGGGCAATCCCTCTGGGGCCAACGTCCTGACTTTC
.,TRBJ2-6,.,TRBV7-9,CASSLGASSGANVLTF,TGTGCCAGCAGCTTGGGGGCATCCTCTGGGGCCAACGTCCTGACTTTC
.,TRBJ2-1,.,TRBV9,CASSVDDTYNEQFF,TGTGCCAGCAGCGTAGACGATACGTACAATGAGCAGTTCTTC
.,TRBJ2-5,TRBD2,TRBV5-1,CASRSGTSGAQETQYF,TGCGCCAGCAGATCAGGGACTAGCGGGGCCCAAGAGACCCAGTACTTC
.,TRBJ1-1,TRBD1,TRBV5-1,CASRQGTSNTEAFF,TGCGCCAGCCGACAGGGAACAAGTAACACTGAAGCTTTCTTT
.,TRBJ2-3,.,TRBV5-1,CASSSGWADTQYF,TGCGCCAGCAGCTCAGGGTGGGCAGATACGCAGTATTTT
.,TRBJ2-5,.,TRBV27,CASSSPGTGQETQYF,TGTGCCAGCAGTTCACCCGGGACGGGCCAAGAGACCCAGTACTTC
.,TRBJ2-7,TRBD1,TRBV6-5,CASRLDRGLTYEQYF,TGTGCCAGCAGATTGGACAGGGGCCTTACCTACGAGCAGTACTTC
once,TRBJ2-3,.,TRBV20-1,CSAKSSGTQYF,TGCAGTGCTAAAAGTAGTGGCACGCAGTATTTT
.,TRBJ2-7,.,TRBV7-2,CASSQTSYEQYF,TGTGCCAGCAGCCAAACTTCCTACGAGCAGTACTTC
.,TRBJ2-7,.,TRBV11-2,CASSRTNPGLSYEQYF,TGTGCCAGCAGCCGAACTAACCCGGGCCTTTCCTACGAGCAGTACTTC
.,TRBJ2-5,TRBD1,TRBV7-3,CASSPLGTGGIYETQYF,TGTGCCAGCAGCCCCCTAGGGACAGGGGGCATCTATGAGACCCAGTACTTC
few,TRBJ1-5,.,TRBV19,CASSERGGNQPQHF,TGTGCCAGTAGTGAACGGGGGGGAAATCAGCCCCAGCATTTT
.,TRBJ2-7,.,TRBV19,CASSTTGYTIRRYEQYF,TGTGCCAGTAGCACGACAGGCTATACAATACGGAGATACGAGCAGTACTTC
.,TRBJ2-1,TRBD2,TRBV19,CASSMGSGSYNEQFF,TGTGCCAGTAGTATGGGTAGCGGGAGCTACAATGAGCAGTTCTTC
.,TRBJ1-1,TRBD1,TRBV7-2,CASSLLTGAMNTEAFF,TGTGCCAGCAGCTTACTTACAGGGGCCATGAACACTGAAGCTTTCTTT
.,TRBJ1-4,.,TRBV10-2,CASSARLRTNEKLFF,TGCGCCAGCAGTGCACGGTTGAGAACTAATGAAAAACTGTTTTTT
few,TRBJ2-2,TRBD1,TRBV5-1,CASSPGTGGGELFF,TGCGCCAGCAGCCCCGGGACAGGGGGCGGGGAGCTGTTTTTT
.,TRBJ1-1,.,TRBV7-6,CASSLGGGVNTEAFF,TGTGCCAGCAGCTTAGGTGGAGGGGTGAACACTGAAGCTTTCTTT
once,TRBJ2-4,TRBD2,TRBV2,CASHFRLAENIQYF,TGTGCCAGCCATTTCCGGCTAGCGGAAAACATTCAGTACTTC
.,TRBJ1-2,TRBD1,TRBV5-1,CASSIAGTGYGYTF,TGCGCCAGCAGCATCGCCGGGACAGGGTATGGCTACACCTTC
.,TRBJ2-2,.,TRBV18,CASSPPSGELFF,TGTGCCAGCTCACCACCGAGCGGGGAGCTGTTTTTT
.,TRBJ2-7,TRBD1,TRBV28,CASSRTGPYEQYF,TGTGCCAGCAGCAGGACAGGGCCCTACGAGCAGTACTTC
.,TRBJ2-1,TRBD2,TRBV7-2,CASSHSGRGDEQFF,TGTGCCAGCAGCCATAGCGGGAGGGGCGATGAGCAGTTCTTC
.,TRBJ2-7,TRBD2,TRBV5-8,CASSWRGAGGISYEQYF,TGTGCCAGCAGCTGGAGGGGAGCGGGGGGTATATCCTACGAGCAGTACTTC